This passage covers 27 T cell receptor beta chains from one sample sequenced in a study of OX40 agonist ivuxolimab in advanced cancers. Profiling relied on immunoSEQ multiplex PCR, and the TCRdb table lists in-frame clones only, not all of them. The profile shows 60,000 to 75,000 clones, 80% to 95% of them singletons. Sequencing used CD4+ or CD8+ T cells sorted from blood, obtained in a trial of the OX40 agonist ivuxolimab. The receptors shown here come from an adult with an advanced solid tumor such as melanoma, head and neck, liver or kidney cancer.

The chain combines TRBV29-1 with TRBJ2-5; D is perhaps TRBD2 (6 bases). This CDR3 comprises 12 residues. The V gene's germline CDR1 is SQVTM and CDR2 ANQGSEA. The CDR3 DNA reads TGCTCCGGAGGGGACTTGGGGGAGACCCAGTACTTC. It translates to CSGGDLGETQYF.

The chain uses TRBV5-1 and TRBJ2-5; 8 nucleotides agree with TRBD1. The ends lost 0 bases at V and 4 bases at J; junction bases unmatched: 5. CDR1 is SGHRS, CDR2 YFSETQ, per germline. The CDR3 totals 15 residues. CDR3 nucleotides: TGCGCCAGCAGCTTGGCGGCAGGGGGCTTAGAGACCCAGTACTTC. Its protein product is CASSLAAGGLETQYF.

The CDR3 DNA sequence: TGTGCCAGCAGTTATGCCAACCCCTACGAGCAGTACTTC. Translation: CASSYANPYEQYF. The chain carries TRBV6-5 and TRBJ2-7; D uncertain. Trimming took off 3 bases at V and 2 bases at J, with 8 bases between the two ends. This CDR3 is built from 13 residues. The germline gives CDR1 MNHEY, CDR2 SVGAGI.

J is TRBJ1-3 and V is TRBV6-1, with 8 positions matching TRBD1. This CDR3 comprises 17 residues. The germline CDR1 and CDR2 sequences are MNHNS and SASEGT. The trim removed 6 bases at V and 1 base at J, leaving 11 bases unmatched. The CDR3 here is CASREINRGSSGNTIYF. The CDR3 nucleotides read TGTGCCAGCAGGGAAATCAACAGGGGGAGTTCTGGAAACACCATATATTTT.

The CDR3 bases are TGTGCCAGCAGTACTAGCGGGCTTGGGTACGAGCAGTACTTC. Translated: CASSTSGLGYEQYF. J is TRBJ2-7 and V is TRBV6-5; 9 bases align to TRBD2. V shed 5 bases, J shed 4 bases, and the junction held 6 bases outside the gene matches. The CDR3 has 14 residues. Germline V lookup: CDR1 MNHEY, CDR2 SVGAGI.

The chain combines TRBV2 with TRBJ2-1, with D perhaps matching TRBD2 (5 bases). The V gene lost 2 bases and the J gene lost 8 bases, with 13 bases spanning the gap. The CDR3 runs to 14 residues. Germline V gene lookup returns CDR1 SNHLY and CDR2 FYNNEI. In DNA form, the CDR3 reads TGTGCCAGCAGTGAACTAACTGTCGGGGATGAGCAGTTCTTC. This codes for CASSELTVGDEQFF.

The chain is built from TRBV15 and TRBJ2-5; D not certain. With 2 bases removed from V and 2 bases from J, the gap between germline ends came to 15 bases. This CDR3 comprises 16 residues. Per germline, CDR1 LNHNV and CDR2 YYDKDF (reference sequence). The CDR3 is CATSRSPDAPQETQYF. The CDR3 DNA sequence: TGTGCCACCAGCAGATCTCCCGACGCGCCACAAGAGACCCAGTACTTC.

J is TRBJ2-7 and V is TRBV5-1; the D is unclear. CDR3 length: 13 amino acids. CDR1 is SGHRS, CDR2 YFSETQ, per germline. Trimming removed 0 bases from V and 1 base from J, with 5 bases in between. The CDR3 loop reads CASSLGISYEQYF. The CDR3 coding sequence is TGCGCCAGCAGCTTGGGGATTTCCTACGAGCAGTACTTC.

The V call is TRBV6-1, the J call TRBJ1-2; D ambiguous. This CDR3 is 13 amino acids long. Trimming cost V 7 bases and J 6 bases, with 15 bases left between them. Germline CDR1 and CDR2: MNHNS and SASEGT. CDR3 sequence: CASTDRRPNGYTF. CDR3 DNA: TGTGCCAGCACGGACCGCCGACCCAATGGCTACACCTTC.

The rearrangement uses TRBV6-5 and TRBJ1-1; D may be TRBD1 (6 bases). The V and J ends lost 5 bases and 3 bases respectively, with 7 bases between them. Germline CDR1 is MNHEY and CDR2 is SVGAGI. The CDR3 consists of 12 residues. The CDR3 region has the DNA TGTGCCAGCAGTACAGGGCACACTGAAGCTTTCTTT. This sequence encodes CASSTGHTEAFF.

The chain is built from TRBV2 and TRBJ1-5; D ambiguous. From germline, CDR1 is SNHLY and CDR2 FYNNEI. The V and J ends lost 6 bases and 0 bases respectively, with 9 bases between them. This CDR3 has 14 residues. The CDR3 DNA follows: TGTGCCAGCAGCCTGAGTTATAGCAATCAGCCCCAGCATTTT. Translation gives CASSLSYSNQPQHF. The full variable domain, its missing parts supplied by reference TRBV2 and TRBJ1-5, is EPEVTQTPSHQVTQMGQEVILRCVPISNHLYFYWYRQILGQKVEFLVSFYNNEISEKSEIFDDQFSVERPDGSNFTLKIRSTKLEDSAMYFCASSLSYSNQPQHFGDGTRLSIL.

The rearrangement links TRBV5-1 to TRBJ2-7; D not resolved. The V and J ends lost 3 bases and 0 bases respectively, with 4 bases between them. Germline CDR1 SGHRS, CDR2 YFSETQ. This CDR3 comprises 12 residues. The CDR3, as DNA: TGCGCCAGCAGCTATCCCTCCTACGAGCAGTACTTC. This gives the protein CASSYPSYEQYF.

The chain recombines TRBV18 with TRBJ2-7; D is ambiguous. Per the germline V gene, CDR1 is KGHSH and CDR2 is LQKENI. The length of the CDR3 is 13 residues. The V gene lost 5 bases and the J gene lost 9 bases, with 17 bases spanning the gap. The chain's CDR3 is CASSSSDHSRQYF. The DNA of the CDR3 is TGTGCCAGCTCATCCTCAGATCACAGCAGGCAGTACTTC.

The chain is built from TRBV13 and TRBJ2-5; TRBD2 matches 13 bases. Germline V lookup: CDR1 PRHDT, CDR2 FYEKMQ (reference sequence). J lost 9 bases, V lost 5 bases, and 6 bases had no gene match. The CDR3 runs to 14 residues. In nucleotides, the CDR3 is TGTGCCAGCAGCCTGGCCGGGACTAGCGGGGCCCAGTACTTC. The encoded protein is CASSLAGTSGAQYF.

This chain links TRBV7-9 with TRBJ1-5; D is unclear. The germline V gene has CDR1 SEHNR and CDR2 FQNEAQ (reference sequence). V dropped 4 bases and J dropped 11 bases, with 12 bases sitting between them. The CDR3 runs 12 residues. CDR3 residues: CASSSGDRAQHF. As DNA, the CDR3 is TGTGCCAGCAGCTCCGGGGATCGGGCCCAGCATTTT.

The rearrangement joins TRBV5-4 to TRBJ1-1; D call uncertain. Trimming stripped 0 bases from V and 2 bases from J, with 8 bases between. This CDR3 is built from 14 residues. Germline values: CDR1 SGHNT, CDR2 YYREEE (reference sequence). CDR3 sequence: CASSLGRANTEAFF. CDR3 sequence (DNA): TGTGCCAGCAGCTTGGGTAGGGCTAACACTGAAGCTTTCTTT.

J is TRBJ1-1 and V is TRBV6-5; possible D gene TRBD1, 5 bases. V was shortened by 0 bases and J by 2 bases, with 13 bases between the two germline ends. The germline gives CDR1 MNHEY, CDR2 SVGAGI. The CDR3 runs to 16 residues. The CDR3, as DNA: TGTGCCAGCAGTTACTCGAGGGGATGGGTCAACACTGAAGCTTTCTTT. This sequence encodes CASSYSRGWVNTEAFF.

This chain links TRBV2 with TRBJ2-2, with 8 positions matching TRBD1. The CDR3 contains 15 residues. CDR1 is SNHLY, CDR2 FYNNEI, per germline. With 5 bases clipped from V and 6 bases from J, the junction kept 8 bases outside the gene matches. As DNA, the CDR3 is TGTGCCAGCAGTCAGGGGGCGGTCCTGGCCGGGGAGCTGTTTTTT. It is translated as CASSQGAVLAGELFF.

The chain links TRBV6-5 to TRBJ1-4; no definite D call. V gave up 6 bases and J gave up 15 bases, with 17 bases separating them. Germline values: CDR1 MNHEY, CDR2 SVGAGI. This CDR3 contains 12 residues. Here the CDR3 DNA reads TGTGCCAGCAGCACGACGGGGAGCGGGGTGTTTTTT. Encoded protein: CASSTTGSGVFF.

The count of this clone is one. The CDR3 DNA reads as TGTGCCAGCAGCCAAGACTATGACCGCTTTCAGTACTTC. This gives the protein CASSQDYDRFQYF. The V and J genes are TRBV4-2 and TRBJ2-7, with D unresolved. Germline CDR1 and CDR2: LGHNA and YNFKEQ. CDR3 length equals 13 residues. V lost 0 bases and J 10 bases, leaving 13 bases between the germline ends.

The chain couples TRBV5-1 to TRBJ2-3, with 8 positions matching TRBD2. Per germline, CDR1 SGHRS and CDR2 YFSETQ. Trimming at V came to 0 bases and at J to 2 bases, leaving 8 bases not matched to a gene. The CDR3 length is 17 residues. The CDR3 coding sequence is TGCGCCAGCAGCTTGGCCACAAGCGGGGGATTCACAGATACGCAGTATTTT. It yields the protein CASSLATSGGFTDTQYF.

The chain employs TRBV29-1 and TRBJ2-5; 7 positions match TRBD1. From germline, CDR1 is SQVTM and CDR2 ANQGSEA. The junction had 12 bases not matched to a gene; V was cut back by 3 bases and J by 5 bases. This CDR3 is 15 amino acids long. The CDR3 here is CSVDGLPGGVETQYF. The DNA for the CDR3 is TGCAGCGTTGACGGGTTGCCAGGGGGAGTGGAGACCCAGTACTTC.

J is TRBJ2-2 and V is TRBV12-5; D is unclear. The CDR3 loop spans 17 amino acids. Deletions cut 0 bases from V and 6 bases from J, with 17 bases between. Per germline, CDR1 LGHNT and CDR2 FRNRAP. CDR3 region: CASGLVMTLVGAGELFF. The CDR3 DNA reads as TGTGCTAGTGGTTTGGTAATGACGCTAGTCGGAGCCGGGGAGCTGTTTTTT.

This clone turned up a few times. This chain links TRBV2 with TRBJ1-5; TRBD1 aligns across 7 bases. The CDR3 spans 12 residues. Germline V gives CDR1 SNHLY, CDR2 FYNNEI. The trim removed 6 bases at V and 7 bases at J, leaving 3 bases unmatched. This CDR3 reads CASRRQGQPQHF. The CDR3 DNA sequence: TGTGCCAGCAGACGACAGGGCCAGCCCCAGCATTTT.

The J gene is TRBJ1-2, the V gene TRBV2; D remains unclear. Germline V gene sequence: CDR1 SNHLY, CDR2 FYNNEI. Deletions cut 5 bases from V and 3 bases from J, with 4 bases between. The CDR3 runs 11 residues. The CDR3 nucleotides read TGTGCCAGCAGTTACGACTATGGCTACACCTTC. Amino acid sequence: CASSYDYGYTF. The complete variable domain, with remaining parts taken from reference TRBV2 and TRBJ1-2, reads EPEVTQTPSHQVTQMGQEVILRCVPISNHLYFYWYRQILGQKVEFLVSFYNNEISEKSEIFDDQFSVERPDGSNFTLKIRSTKLEDSAMYFCASSYDYGYTFGSGTRLTVV.

The genes are TRBV12-2 and TRBJ1-4. TRBV12-2 is an annotated pseudogene. The CDR3 is 18 amino acids. The CDR3 DNA reads as TGTGCAAGTCGCTTAGTTCCAGGGCCAGATAAAGAGGGCGAAAAACTGTTTTTT. Protein sequence: CASRLVPGPDKEGEKLFF.

The rearrangement joins TRBV5-1 to TRBJ1-2; TRBD1 agrees at 8 bases. This CDR3 spans 14 amino acids. V shed 7 bases, J shed 0 bases, and the junction held 5 bases outside the gene matches. From germline, CDR1 is SGHRS and CDR2 YFSETQ. CDR3: CASQDREANYGYTF. The CDR3 nucleotides read TGCGCCAGCCAGGACAGGGAAGCTAACTATGGCTACACCTTC.